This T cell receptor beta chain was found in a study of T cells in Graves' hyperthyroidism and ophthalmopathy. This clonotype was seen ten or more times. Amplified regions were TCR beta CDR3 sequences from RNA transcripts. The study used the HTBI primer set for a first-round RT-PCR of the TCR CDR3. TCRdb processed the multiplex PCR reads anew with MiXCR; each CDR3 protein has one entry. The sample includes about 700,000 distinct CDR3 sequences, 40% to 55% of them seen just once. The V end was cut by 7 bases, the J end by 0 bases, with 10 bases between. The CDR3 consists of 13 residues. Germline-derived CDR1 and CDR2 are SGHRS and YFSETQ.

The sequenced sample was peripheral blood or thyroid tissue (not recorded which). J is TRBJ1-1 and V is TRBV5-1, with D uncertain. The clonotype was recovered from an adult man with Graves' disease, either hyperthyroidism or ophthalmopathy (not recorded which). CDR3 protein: CASGLKVNTEAFF. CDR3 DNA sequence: TGCGCCAGCGGACTGAAAGTGAACACTGAAGCTTTCTTT.